This T cell receptor beta chain was obtained from a study of identical twins. Study-level points and caveats: The study found excess low generation probability among twin-shared out-of-frame alpha sequences.

TCRdb redid the calling of the 5' RACE reads with MiXCR, one entry per CDR3 protein. Among some 1,600,000 distinct CDR3 sequences listed, around a third were seen once. The CDR3 spans 19 residues. This clonotype came up a few times. What it recognizes is unknown. Material: cord blood. The receptor was derived from a newborn girl in good health. V is TRBV21-1 and J is TRBJ1-5; the DNA was not compared with TRBD1, the D call given in the table. TRBV21-1 is given as a pseudogene. The CDR3 is CASSKKARQGGISNQPQHF. As DNA, the CDR3 is TGTGCCAGCAGCAAAAAAGCGCGACAGGGCGGTATTAGCAATCAGCCCCAGCATTTT.